Below, 20 T cell receptor beta chains from the same sample are listed, as sequenced in a study of T-cell memory formation after mild COVID-19. TCRdb called the 5' RACE reads again in MiXCR, with one record for every CDR3 protein. The sample contains 100,000 to 120,000 distinct CDR3 sequences, 22% of which appear only once. Material for sequencing was PBMCs or a T cell subset sorted from them (not recorded which). Receptors were obtained from a man younger than 30 who had mild COVID-19 (a few samples of this study predate the infection). Cell type and time point are not known.

There are a few counts of this clonotype. The rearrangement links TRBV11-2 to TRBJ2-1; D is perhaps TRBD1 or TRBD2 (5 bases each). The germline gives CDR1 SGHAT, CDR2 FQNNGV. The CDR3 has 13 amino acids. Trimming shortened V by 4 bases and J by 12 bases, and 16 bases separated the two germline ends. DNA for the CDR3: TGTGCCAGCAGCTCGGGACCACGGAAGGCGCAGTTCTTC. This gives the protein CASSSGPRKAQFF.

This chain uses TRBV4-1 with TRBJ2-5; D is possibly TRBD1 (5 bases). Trimming removed 0 bases at V and 5 bases at J, with 19 bases between. Germline loops: CDR1 MGHRA, CDR2 YSYEKL. The CDR3 length is 17 residues. DNA for the CDR3: TGCGCCAGCAGCCAAGAGTCTTGGGGTAGGGGCCCGGAGACCCAGTACTTC. Its protein is CASSQESWGRGPETQYF.

This clonotype appeared a few times. This chain joins TRBV6-6 and TRBJ1-5; D remains ambiguous. Germline CDR1 is MNHNY and CDR2 is SVGAGI (reference sequence). V was shortened by 0 bases and J by 6 bases, with 6 bases between the two germline ends. The CDR3 length is 13 residues. The CDR3 DNA is TGTGCCAGCAGTTACTCGGGAATTCAGCCCCAGCATTTT. It yields the protein CASSYSGIQPQHF.

This clonotype came up a few times. CDR3 in amino acids: CASSLVGGTQETQYF. CDR3 nucleotide sequence: TGTGCCAGCAGCTTGGTCGGGGGGACACAAGAGACCCAGTACTTC. The rearrangement uses TRBV5-6 and TRBJ2-5; tentative D call: TRBD2 (7 bases). The germline V gene encodes CDR1 SGHDT and CDR2 YYEEEE. V shed 0 bases and J shed 2 bases, with 11 bases lying between them. The CDR3 contains 15 residues.

This chain connects TRBV7-8 to TRBJ2-3; D may be TRBD1 or TRBD2 (5 bases each). This CDR3 has 14 amino acids. The germline gives CDR1 SGHVS, CDR2 FQNEAQ. Trimming left V 5 bases short and J 4 bases short, with 13 bases between. The CDR3 coding sequence is TGTGCCAGCAGCGGGAACAGGCGGGCAGATACGCAGTATTTT. It yields the protein CASSGNRRADTQYF.

This clonotype was seen more than once but under ten times. The chain is built from TRBV7-3 and TRBJ2-3; either TRBD1 or TRBD2 may supply D (5 bases each). V was cut by 5 bases and J by 10 bases, with 22 bases left in between. The CDR3 loop spans 15 amino acids. CDR1 and CDR2 from the germline V gene are SGHTA and FQGTGA. The CDR3 sequence is CASSRGILSQGAQYF. The CDR3 region has the DNA TGTGCCAGCAGCCGGGGCATTTTGAGTCAGGGCGCGCAGTATTTT.

As DNA, the CDR3 is TGTGCCAGCAGGCTAATACGGGACACTGAAGCTTTCTTT. Amino acids: CASRLIRDTEAFF. The genes are TRBV6-5 and TRBJ1-1, with no clear D. This CDR3 has 13 amino acids. In germline, CDR1 is MNHEY, CDR2 SVGAGI. V was clipped by 6 bases and J by 3 bases, with 11 bases between them.

This clonotype was detected many times. This chain uses TRBV20-1 with TRBJ2-7; the match to TRBD1 covers 7 bases. Germline loops: CDR1 DFQATT, CDR2 SNEGSKA (reference sequence). The trim removed 3 bases at V and 2 bases at J, leaving 1 base unmatched. The CDR3 covers 12 residues. CDR3 DNA sequence: TGCAGTGCTAGGACAGGGACCTACGAGCAGTACTTC. Amino acid sequence: CSARTGTYEQYF.

V and J are TRBV20-1 and TRBJ2-7, with 11 bases lining up with TRBD2. The CDR3 has 16 residues. Germline CDR1 and CDR2: DFQATT and SNEGSKA (reference sequence). V shed 3 bases and J 2 bases; nucleotides not matched to a gene: 9. The CDR3 DNA reads as TGCAGTGCTAGGCAAAGGACTAGCGGGCGAACCTACGAGCAGTACTTC. Encoded protein: CSARQRTSGRTYEQYF.

This rearrangement joins TRBV19 to TRBJ2-7; D may be TRBD1 (6 bases). V lost 3 bases, J lost 6 bases, and 6 bases lay in between. The CDR3 has 11 residues. The V gene's germline CDR1 is LNHDA and CDR2 SQIVND (reference sequence). This CDR3 reads CASSMGAEQYF. In nucleotides, the CDR3 is TGTGCCAGTAGTATGGGGGCCGAGCAGTACTTC.

The CDR3 spells CATSRDRGTGNTGELFF. In DNA, the CDR3 is TGTGCCACCAGCAGAGATCGGGGGACAGGGAACACCGGGGAGCTGTTTTTT. This chain joins TRBV15 and TRBJ2-2; 8 nucleotides match TRBD1. Germline V gives CDR1 LNHNV, CDR2 YYDKDF (reference sequence). The CDR3 extends over 17 amino acids. V lost 0 bases to trimming and J lost 1 base; unmatched junction nucleotides: 4.

V is TRBV4-1 and J is TRBJ2-2, with D possibly being TRBD2 (7 bases). CDR1 MGHRA and CDR2 YSYEKL come from the germline V gene. The CDR3 spans 18 residues. V was trimmed by 6 bases and J by 2 bases, leaving 22 bases between them. CDR3 in DNA: TGCGCCAGCAGTCTACGACAAAGGGGGGGACTAAACACCGGGGAGCTGTTTTTT. This gives the protein CASSLRQRGGLNTGELFF.

The chain joins TRBV29-1 to TRBJ2-7; the D is unclear. The CDR3 length is 11 residues. Trimming pared 4 bases from V and 2 bases from J, leaving 6 bases between. Germline CDR1 reads SQVTM; CDR2 reads ANQGSEA. CDR3 in DNA: TGCAGCGTTGGCCAAACCTACGAGCAGTACTTC. It yields the protein CSVGQTYEQYF.

The V and J genes are TRBV4-3 and TRBJ1-2; 7 positions agree with TRBD1. CDR3 length: 14 residues. V lost 4 bases, J lost 4 bases, and 6 bases stayed unmatched. Germline loops: CDR1 LGHNA, CDR2 YSLEER. The CDR3 nucleotides read TGCGCCAGCAGCCCCGGGACAGCCACCTATGGCTACACCTTC. It specifies CASSPGTATYGYTF.

This rearrangement joins TRBV15 to TRBJ2-3, with TRBD2 matching 8 bases. The V segment lost 9 bases and the J segment 9 bases; nucleotides outside the gene matches: 20. Germline values: CDR1 LNHNV, CDR2 YYDKDF (reference sequence). CDR3 length: 16 amino acids. CDR3 nucleotide sequence: TGTGCCACGGGTCTTCTTGGGCGGGGGGTAATGGCCACGCAGTATTTT. This gives the protein CATGLLGRGVMATQYF.

This clonotype was recorded a few times. DNA for the CDR3: TGTGCCAGCAGCGCCACGGGACAGGGGGACACCGGGGAGCTGTTTTTT. Translation: CASSATGQGDTGELFF. V is TRBV9 and J is TRBJ2-2, with TRBD1 matching over 11 bases. V was pared by 3 bases and J by 3 bases, with 4 bases of the junction left unmatched. The germline gives CDR1 SGDLS, CDR2 YYNGEE. This CDR3 has 16 amino acids.

This clonotype was counted between two and nine times. The rearrangement uses TRBV10-3 and TRBJ2-7; TRBD1 matches at 10 bases. Germline loops: CDR1 ENHRY, CDR2 SYGVKD. The trim removed 6 bases at V and 4 bases at J, leaving 6 bases unmatched. The CDR3 extends over 14 amino acids. The CDR3, as DNA: TGTGCCATCAGGGTTACGGGACAGGGGTACGAGCAGTACTTC. This sequence encodes CAIRVTGQGYEQYF.

The table lists this clonotype with a few counts. This chain uses TRBV9 with TRBJ2-1; D is perhaps TRBD1 or TRBD2 (5 bases each). V was trimmed by 4 bases and J by 7 bases, leaving 21 bases between them. The CDR3 covers 16 residues. CDR1 and CDR2 from the germline V gene are SGDLS and YYNGEE. Here the CDR3 DNA reads TGTGCCAGCAGCAGTACCCCGGGACCTTTTATGAATGAGCAGTTCTTC. It encodes CASSSTPGPFMNEQFF.

Points on this clonotype: One end of the junction fails to match germline, which may point to a read error. The rearrangement joins TRBV5-1 to TRBJ2-5; possibly TRBD2 for D (7 bases). Germline V gene data show CDR1 as SGHRS and CDR2 as YFSETQ. The CDR3 length is 15 residues. In DNA, the CDR3 is TGCGCCAGCAGTTTGGAGGGGGAGGGCCAAGAGACCCAGTACTTC. Its protein product is CASSLEGEGQETQYF.

This chain uses TRBV20-1 with TRBJ1-1; D remains unclear. Germline loops: CDR1 DFQATT, CDR2 SNEGSKA (reference sequence). Trimming removed 5 bases from V and 0 bases from J, with 13 bases in between. The CDR3 contains 14 residues. The CDR3 sequence is CSAWVGSLNTEAFF. DNA for the CDR3: TGCAGTGCTTGGGTGGGATCCTTGAACACTGAAGCTTTCTTT.